This T cell receptor (beta chain) was recorded in a study of blood T cells in healthy people across ages. Study-level points and caveats: Unsorted PBMCs blocked a conclusive comparison of naive and antigen-experienced cells. Investigators treated diversity estimates from one million T cells as underestimates. Roughly linear declines in TCR beta diversity per million T cells occurred with age.

Through a sample-barcoded 5' primer and a J-beta primer mix, a second PCR was run for 7 to 11 cycles. Per-sample output comprised a minimum of 3 million paired-end reads containing CDR3. MiXCR, applied by TCRdb to the 5' RACE reads, yields one record per CDR3 protein. The sample has 1.8 million or so distinct CDR3 sequences; about two fifths are singletons. To note about this clonotype: Its antigen is still unknown. At one of its ends the junction is not consistent with the germline gene, which may arise from a read error.

The CDR3 spans 13 residues. This clonotype was obtained from a human donor in good health. V usage is TRBV12-3 or TRBV12-4 and J usage is TRBJ2-1; D is undetermined. Sequences were obtained from blood. CDR3 sequence reads: CASSLSFSYEQFF. CDR3 nucleotides: TGTGCCAGCAGTTTAAGCTTCTCCTACGAGCAGTTCTTT.